Listed here are 18 T cell receptor beta chains from one sample, sequenced in a study of T cell responses to AZD1222 COVID-19 vaccine. TCRdb's copy holds only in-frame clones and misses some; the assay was immunoSEQ multiplex PCR. The profile shows under 85,000 clones, 75% to 90% of them singletons. Sequencing was performed on peripheral blood, taken on day 0 of AZD1222 vaccination. The receptors come from an adult in good health.

This chain uses TRBV6-2 or TRBV6-3 with TRBJ1-4; TRBD1 might be the D (5 bases). Deletions cut 6 bases from V and 10 bases from J, with 18 bases between. Germline V gene lookup returns CDR1 MNHEY and CDR2 SVGEGT. The CDR3 is made up of 14 amino acids. The CDR3 sequence: CASRPTGELRKLFF. The CDR3 DNA follows: TGTGCCAGCAGGCCTACAGGAGAATTGAGAAAACTGTTTTTT.

This clone appeared a single time. V and J are TRBV6-4 and TRBJ1-2; 10 bases agree with TRBD1. This CDR3 spans 13 amino acids. V lost 6 bases and J lost 8; bases outside the gene matches: 6. CDR1 is MRHNA, CDR2 SNTAGT, per germline. CDR3 sequence reads: CASSGQGGQGYTF. CDR3 DNA: TGTGCCAGCAGCGGACAGGGGGGACAAGGCTACACCTTC.

This clone came up a few times. The chain joins TRBV7-2 to TRBJ1-1, with D hard to call. The CDR3 length is 14 residues. From germline, CDR1 is SGHTA and CDR2 FQGNSA. With 1 base removed from V and 6 bases from J, the gap between germline ends came to 12 bases. The CDR3 DNA follows: TGTGCCAGCAGCTTAGGGGGAGGCGTCTCTGAAGCTTTCTTT. Amino acids: CASSLGGGVSEAFF.

This clone was seen a single time. J is TRBJ1-4 and V is TRBV18, with a weak D call TRBD1 (6 bases). CDR1 is KGHSH, CDR2 LQKENI, per germline. The CDR3 is 16 amino acids. The V and J ends lost 3 bases and 2 bases respectively, with 13 bases between them. The CDR3 protein is CASSPPTGSTNEKLFF. DNA for the CDR3: TGTGCCAGCTCACCTCCTACAGGGTCGACTAATGAAAAACTGTTTTTT.

The count of this clone is one. The CDR3 protein is CASSVAGVGTDTQYF. The CDR3 nucleotides are TGTGCCAGCAGCGTAGCGGGAGTGGGCACAGATACGCAGTATTTT. The chain has TRBV5-6 and TRBJ2-3, with 9 nucleotides matching TRBD2. The CDR3 loop spans 15 amino acids. Germline V CDR1 and CDR2: SGHDT, YYEEEE. V lost 4 bases, J lost 1 base, and 4 bases stayed unmatched.

The genes are TRBV11-2 and TRBJ1-1, with 7 positions matching TRBD1. From germline, CDR1 is SGHAT and CDR2 FQNNGV. The CDR3 sequence is 14 residues long. Trimming removed 2 bases from V and 4 bases from J; junction bases left unmatched: 4. CDR3 bases: TGTGCCAGCAGCTTATCCCGACAGGGCACTGAAGCTTTCTTT. It yields the protein CASSLSRQGTEAFF. Looking up the rest from reference TRBV11-2 and TRBJ1-1 gives the full variable domain: EAGVAQSPRYKIIEKRQSVAFWCNPISGHATLYWYQQILGQGPKLLIQFQNNGVVDDSQLPKDRFSAERLKGVDSTLKIQPAKLEDSAVYLCASSLSRQGTEAFFGQGTRLTVV.

CDR3 coding DNA: TGTGCCAGCAGTCCCCAGACAGGGTGGAATTCACCCCTCCACTTT. Residues: CASSPQTGWNSPLHF. The gene calls are TRBV2 and TRBJ1-6, with 7 bases identical to TRBD1. This CDR3 comprises 15 residues. The trim removed 5 bases at V and 7 bases at J, leaving 8 bases unmatched. Per germline, CDR1 SNHLY and CDR2 FYNNEI. The entire variable domain, with the rest obtained from reference TRBV2 and TRBJ1-6, is as follows: EPEVTQTPSHQVTQMGQEVILRCVPISNHLYFYWYRQILGQKVEFLVSFYNNEISEKSEIFDDQFSVERPDGSNFTLKIRSTKLEDSAMYFCASSPQTGWNSPLHFGNGTRLTVT.

The V gene is TRBV19, the J gene TRBJ2-7, with D perhaps matching TRBD1 (6 bases). The CDR3 extends over 14 amino acids. The ends were cut back, 4 bases at V and 5 bases at J, with 15 bases in the middle. Germline V gene sequence: CDR1 LNHDA, CDR2 SQIVND (reference sequence). The CDR3 DNA follows: TGTGCCAGTAGTAGACAGGACTCCCATAACGAGCAGTACTTC. Protein sequence: CASSRQDSHNEQYF.

The chain has TRBV28 and TRBJ2-7; no reliable D call. The CDR3 has 14 amino acids. CDR1 is MDHEN, CDR2 SYDVKM, per germline. V was clipped by 2 bases and J by 0 bases, with 8 bases between them. Here the CDR3 reads CASSLVPDSYEQYF. The CDR3 DNA follows: TGTGCCAGCAGTTTAGTTCCAGACTCCTACGAGCAGTACTTC. The whole variable domain, remainder taken from reference TRBV28 and TRBJ2-7, is DVKVTQSSRYLVKRTGEKVFLECVQDMDHENMFWYRQDPGLGLRLIYFSYDVKMKEKGDIPEGYSVSREKKERFSLILESASTNQTSMYLCASSLVPDSYEQYFGPGTRLTVT.

This rearrangement joins TRBV30 to TRBJ1-2; D possibly corresponds to TRBD1 (6 bases). With 1 base removed from V and 2 bases from J, the gap between germline ends came to 11 bases. The CDR3 runs 14 residues. Germline V lookup: CDR1 GTSNPN, CDR2 SVGIG (reference sequence). The CDR3 coding sequence is TGTGCCTGGAGTGGTCAGGGGAACAACTATGGCTACACCTTC. It codes for CAWSGQGNNYGYTF.

The chain links TRBV7-3 to TRBJ2-7; D perhaps matches TRBD2 (6 bases). This CDR3 contains 14 residues. CDR1 SGHTA and CDR2 FQGTGA come from the germline V gene. V was shortened by 5 bases and J by 2 bases, with 13 bases between the two germline ends. The CDR3 bases are TGTGCCAGCAGCCCAGGGACTCAAACCTACGAGCAGTACTTC. Amino acid sequence: CASSPGTQTYEQYF.

CDR3: CASSFRGLNTEAFF. The CDR3 nucleotides are TGTGCCAGCAGTTTCAGGGGCTTGAACACTGAAGCTTTCTTT. This sequence joins TRBV6-5 and TRBJ1-1; D may be TRBD1 (6 bases). This CDR3 has 14 amino acids. Per germline, CDR1 MNHEY and CDR2 SVGAGI. Trimming removed 4 bases at V and 0 bases at J, with 9 bases between.

The chain employs TRBV2 and TRBJ2-2, with D possibly matching TRBD2 (6 bases). Germline loops: CDR1 SNHLY, CDR2 FYNNEI. V lost 4 bases to trimming and J lost 5 bases, with 14 bases between them. There are 15 residues in the CDR3. The CDR3 reads CASSVRTTPTGELFF. Here the CDR3 DNA reads TGTGCCAGCAGTGTTAGGACTACCCCGACCGGGGAGCTGTTTTTT.

The chain combines TRBV10-3 with TRBJ2-5, with TRBD2 matching 8 bases. There are 15 residues in the CDR3. V shed 2 bases and J 5 bases; nucleotides not matched to a gene: 7. From germline, CDR1 is ENHRY and CDR2 SYGVKD. The CDR3 region is CAISEGSGSLETQYF. The CDR3, as DNA: TGTGCCATCAGTGAGGGGAGCGGGAGTCTTGAGACCCAGTACTTC.

The chain combines TRBV5-1 with TRBJ2-6, with TRBD1 as a possible D gene (5 bases). The CDR3 totals 23 residues. The V and J ends lost 6 bases and 0 bases respectively, with 34 bases between them. Germline lookup yields CDR1 SGHRS and CDR2 YFSETQ. Here the CDR3 reads CASKLLTRTGLRYLGSGANVLTF. The CDR3 DNA is TGCGCCAGCAAATTACTGACACGTACAGGTCTTCGGTATCTTGGCTCTGGGGCCAACGTCCTGACTTTC.

This clone was seen a single time. The chain carries TRBV4-1 and TRBJ2-1, with D possibly matching TRBD2 (6 bases). CDR3 length: 18 amino acids. Trimming cost V 1 base and J 1 base, with 17 bases left between them. Per germline, CDR1 MGHRA and CDR2 YSYEKL. In DNA form, the CDR3 reads TGCGCCAGCAGCCAAGCCCCTCACCAGACTAGATCCTACAATGAGCAGTTCTTC. It codes for CASSQAPHQTRSYNEQFF.

The rearrangement joins TRBV10-3 to TRBJ2-1; TRBD2 might be the D (6 bases). Trimming shortened V by 4 bases and J by 6 bases, and 10 bases separated the two germline ends. The CDR3 is 13 residues long. Germline loops: CDR1 ENHRY, CDR2 SYGVKD. The CDR3 protein is CAISGLEANEQFF. CDR3 in DNA: TGTGCCATCAGTGGACTAGAGGCCAATGAGCAGTTCTTC.

The rearrangement uses TRBV5-5 and TRBJ1-1; D is unclear. V lost 0 bases, J lost 2 bases, and 5 bases lay in between. Looked up from germline, CDR1 is SGHKS and CDR2 is YYEKEE (reference sequence). CDR3 length: 13 residues. CDR3 residues: CASSLVVNTEAFF. In DNA, the CDR3 is TGTGCCAGCAGCTTGGTCGTAAACACTGAAGCTTTCTTT.